The T cell receptor beta chain described here comes from a study of shared clonotypes between healthy human individuals. The CDR3 covers 17 residues. J was trimmed by 5 bases and V by 3 bases; bases with no gene match: 8. CDR1 is SGDLS, CDR2 YYNGEE, per germline. Every subset's genomic DNA went evenly onto several immunoSEQ plates. TCRdb keeps only in-frame clones here, not all; method: immunoSEQ multiplex PCR. The sample includes roughly 1,100,000 clones, roughly 70% of them seen just once. The receptor's source is a man between 18 and 35 years old in good health. The V call is TRBV9, the J call TRBJ2-2; 12 positions agree with TRBD2. The sequenced sample consisted of memory CD4+ T cells sorted from blood. The sample's subset: CD45RA-negative fraction. CDR3 sequence (DNA): TGTGCCAGCAGCGCGCGCCGGACTAGCGGGGCGACCGGGGAGCTGTTTTTT. It yields the protein CASSARRTSGATGELFF. The variable domain in full, with the rest retrieved from reference TRBV9 and TRBJ2-2, is DSGVTQTPKHLITATGQRVTLRCSPRSGDLSVYWYQQSLDQGLQFLIQYYNGEERAKGNILERFSAQQFPDLHSELNLSSLELGDSALYFCASSARRTSGATGELFFGEGSRLTVL.